This TCR beta chain was documented in a study of blood T cell repertoires in COVID-19. The overall study: PBMCs, B-cell-depleted T cells, or T cells provided the cDNA or gDNA that made up the material.

This table comes from immunoSEQ multiplex PCR, and its TCRdb copy is limited to in-frame clones, with some not included. The sample carries about 170,000 clones, about 83% recorded once. In germline, CDR1 is SGDLS, CDR2 YYNGEE. This CDR3 is built from 15 residues. Trimming pared 1 base from V and 1 base from J, leaving 11 bases between. This TCR came from a woman aged 45 to 65 in a cohort exposed to, infected with or recovered from COVID-19 (not recorded which). Material for sequencing was PBMCs or T cells enriched from blood (not recorded which). The rearrangement uses TRBV9 and TRBJ1-1; D possibly corresponds to TRBD1 (5 bases). CDR3 in amino acids: CASSVSGAGNTEAFF. In DNA form, the CDR3 reads TGTGCCAGCAGCGTATCTGGGGCAGGGAACACTGAAGCTTTCTTT. The full variable domain, its missing parts supplied by reference TRBV9 and TRBJ1-1, is DSGVTQTPKHLITATGQRVTLRCSPRSGDLSVYWYQQSLDQGLQFLIQYYNGEERAKGNILERFSAQQFPDLHSELNLSSLELGDSALYFCASSVSGAGNTEAFFGQGTRLTVV.